This T cell receptor (beta chain) comes out of a study of persistence of HIV-infected CD4 T cells. On the study more broadly: The sample holds CD4+ T cells responsive to CMV or HIV-1 Gag.

The immunoSEQ assay was version 4, run in survey mode. Produced via immunoSEQ multiplex PCR; TCRdb's table is partial and in-frame only. The sample consists of roughly 60,000 clones, 65% to 80% of them appearing once. Trimming left V 5 bases short and J 6 bases short, with 11 bases between. Per the germline V gene, CDR1 is SNHLY and CDR2 is FYNNEI. This CDR3 is built from 13 residues. As regards this clone: What it binds is unknown.

Overlapping HIV-1 Gag 15-mer peptides at 0.85 to 1 ug per peptide per mL were used. CD40L-negative CD69-negative CD45RO-high memory CD4+ T cells were sorted as populations depleted of antigen-responding cells. V usage is TRBV2 and J usage is TRBJ1-3; no clear D gene. Sequencing used CD4+ T cells sorted from PBMCs after roughly 18-hour stimulation, obtained from a patient who received antiretroviral therapy. The source is an adult man with HIV who was CMV-seropositive. DNA of the CDR3: TGTGCCAGCAGTTTGGGTGTAGAAAACACCATATATTTT. Translated: CASSLGVENTIYF.